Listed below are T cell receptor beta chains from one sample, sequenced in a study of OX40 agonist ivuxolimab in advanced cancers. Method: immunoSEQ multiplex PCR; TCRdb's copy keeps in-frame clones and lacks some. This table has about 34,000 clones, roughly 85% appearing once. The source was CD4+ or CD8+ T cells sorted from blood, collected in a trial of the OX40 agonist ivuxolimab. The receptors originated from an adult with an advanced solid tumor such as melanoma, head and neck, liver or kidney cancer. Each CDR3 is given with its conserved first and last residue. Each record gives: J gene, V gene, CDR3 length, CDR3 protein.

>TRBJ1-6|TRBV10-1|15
CASSENRGVLSPLHF
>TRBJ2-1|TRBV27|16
CASSLLGDGPDNEQFF
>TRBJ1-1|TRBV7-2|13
CASSRDGGAEAFF
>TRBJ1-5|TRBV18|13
CASSRDRNQPQHF
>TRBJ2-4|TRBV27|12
CASRDLKNIQYF
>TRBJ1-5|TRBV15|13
CATSSGRYQPQHF
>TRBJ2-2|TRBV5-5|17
CASSLRTSGGLTGELFF
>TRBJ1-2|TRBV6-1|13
CASSVQGTYGYTF
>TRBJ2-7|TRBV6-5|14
CASSKGLAHYEQYF
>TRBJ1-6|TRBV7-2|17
CASSLMLRGGGNSPLHF
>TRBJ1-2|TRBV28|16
CASTPSRPSGRDGYTF
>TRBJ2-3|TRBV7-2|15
CASLTGTIGTDTQYF
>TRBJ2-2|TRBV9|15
CASSVGRGYTGELFF
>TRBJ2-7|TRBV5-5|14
CASSLVGQGVEQYF
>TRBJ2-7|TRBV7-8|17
CASSAQMGTGGTGEQYF
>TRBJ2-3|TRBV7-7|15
CASSPGLSRGDTQYF
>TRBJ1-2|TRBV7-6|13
CASSKGGSDGYTF
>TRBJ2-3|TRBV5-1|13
CASSLGGTDTQYF
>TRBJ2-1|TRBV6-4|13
CASREEGRNEQFF
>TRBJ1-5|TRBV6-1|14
CASSELKSNQPQHF
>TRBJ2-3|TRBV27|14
CASRLLDSTDTQYF
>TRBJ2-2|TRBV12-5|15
CASGLRGTDTGELFF
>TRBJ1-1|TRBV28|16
CASSFGGVGVYTEAFF
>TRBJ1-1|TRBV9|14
CASSATTVNTEAFF
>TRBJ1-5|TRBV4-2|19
CASSQEPPGQGARNQPQHF
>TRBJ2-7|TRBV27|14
CASSRGTETYEQYF
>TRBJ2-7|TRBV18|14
CASSLRQGSYEQYF
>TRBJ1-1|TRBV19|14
CASSPRTGRTEAFF
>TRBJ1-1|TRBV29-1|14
CSVKPDTTNTEAFF
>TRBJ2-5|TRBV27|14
CASKRALTQETQYF
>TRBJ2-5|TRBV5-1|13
CASSSARAETQYF
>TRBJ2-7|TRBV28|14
CASKTGTLSYEQYF
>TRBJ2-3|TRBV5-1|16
CASSSWTSYQTDTQYF
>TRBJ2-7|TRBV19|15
CASSSRKQTDYEQYF
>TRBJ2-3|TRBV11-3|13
CASSFGGIDTQYF
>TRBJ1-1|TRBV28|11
CASSGGTEAFF
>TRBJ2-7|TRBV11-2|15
CASSRNRDSGYEQYF
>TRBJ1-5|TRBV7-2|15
CASSPQVSAGQPQHF
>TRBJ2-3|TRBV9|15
CASSRDTQGTDTQYF
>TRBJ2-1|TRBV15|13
CATSRELLNEQFF